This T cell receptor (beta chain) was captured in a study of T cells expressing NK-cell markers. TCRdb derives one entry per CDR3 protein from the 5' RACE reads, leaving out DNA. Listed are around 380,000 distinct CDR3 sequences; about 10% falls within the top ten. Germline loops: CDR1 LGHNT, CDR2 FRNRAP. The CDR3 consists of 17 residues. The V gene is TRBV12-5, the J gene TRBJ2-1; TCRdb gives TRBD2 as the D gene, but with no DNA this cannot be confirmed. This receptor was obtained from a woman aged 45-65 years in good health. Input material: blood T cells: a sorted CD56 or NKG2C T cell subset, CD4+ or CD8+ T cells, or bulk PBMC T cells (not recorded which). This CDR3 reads CASGLIVSSGRGNEQFF. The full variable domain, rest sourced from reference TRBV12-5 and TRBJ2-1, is DARVTQTPRHKVTEMGQEVTMRCQPILGHNTVFWYRQTMMQGLELLAYFRNRAPLDDSGMPKDRFSAEMPDATLATLKIQPSEPRDSAVYFCASGLIVSSGRGNEQFFGPGTRLTVL.